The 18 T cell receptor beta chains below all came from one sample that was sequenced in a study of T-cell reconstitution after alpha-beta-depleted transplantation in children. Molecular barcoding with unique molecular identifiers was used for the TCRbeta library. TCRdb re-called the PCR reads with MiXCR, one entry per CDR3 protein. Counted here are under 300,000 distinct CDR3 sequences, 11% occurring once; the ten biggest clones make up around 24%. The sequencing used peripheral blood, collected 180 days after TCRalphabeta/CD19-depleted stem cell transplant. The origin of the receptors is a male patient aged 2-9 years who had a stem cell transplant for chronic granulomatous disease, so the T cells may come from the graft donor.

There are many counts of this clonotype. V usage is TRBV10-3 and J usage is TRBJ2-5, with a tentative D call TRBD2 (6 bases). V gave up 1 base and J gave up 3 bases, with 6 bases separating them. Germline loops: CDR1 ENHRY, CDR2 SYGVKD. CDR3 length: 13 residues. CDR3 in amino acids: CAISEWGEETQYF. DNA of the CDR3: TGTGCCATCAGTGAGTGGGGGGAAGAGACCCAGTACTTC.

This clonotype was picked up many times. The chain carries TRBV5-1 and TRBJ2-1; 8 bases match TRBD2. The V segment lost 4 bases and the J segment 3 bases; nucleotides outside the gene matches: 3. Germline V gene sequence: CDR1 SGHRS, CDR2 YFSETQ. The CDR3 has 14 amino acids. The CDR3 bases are TGCGCCAGCAGCAATAGCGGGATCTACAATGAGCAGTTCTTC. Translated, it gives CASSNSGIYNEQFF.

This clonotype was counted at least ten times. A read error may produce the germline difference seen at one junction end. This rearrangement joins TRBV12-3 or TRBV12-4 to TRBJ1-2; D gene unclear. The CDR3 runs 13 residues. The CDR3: CASSFKGSGGYTF. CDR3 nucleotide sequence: TGTGCAAGCAGTTTCAAGGGCAGCGGTGGCTACACCTTC.

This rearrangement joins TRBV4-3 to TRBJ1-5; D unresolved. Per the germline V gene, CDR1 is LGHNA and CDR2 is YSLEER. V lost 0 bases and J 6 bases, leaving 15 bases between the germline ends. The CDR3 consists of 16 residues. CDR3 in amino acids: CASSQEYRQDFQPQHF. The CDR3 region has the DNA TGCGCCAGCAGCCAAGAGTACCGGCAGGATTTTCAGCCCCAGCATTTT.

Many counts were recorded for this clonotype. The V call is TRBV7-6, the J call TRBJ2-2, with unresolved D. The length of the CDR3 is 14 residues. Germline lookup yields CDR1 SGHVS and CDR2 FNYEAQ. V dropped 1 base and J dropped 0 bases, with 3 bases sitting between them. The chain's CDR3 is CASSLGANTGELFF. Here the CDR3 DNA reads TGTGCCAGCAGCTTAGGGGCGAACACCGGGGAGCTGTTTTTT.

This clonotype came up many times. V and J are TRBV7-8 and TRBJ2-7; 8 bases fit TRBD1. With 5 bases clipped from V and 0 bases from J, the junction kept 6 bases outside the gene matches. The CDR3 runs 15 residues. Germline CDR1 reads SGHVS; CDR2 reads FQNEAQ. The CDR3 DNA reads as TGTGCCAGCAGCACCTACAGGGGGAGCTCCTACGAGCAGTACTTC. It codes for CASSTYRGSSYEQYF.

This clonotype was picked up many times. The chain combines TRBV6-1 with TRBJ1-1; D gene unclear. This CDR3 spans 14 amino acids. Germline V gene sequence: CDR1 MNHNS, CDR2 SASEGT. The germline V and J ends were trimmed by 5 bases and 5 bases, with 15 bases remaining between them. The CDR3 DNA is TGTGCCAGCAGTACGGAAGATCTTGGGACTGAAGCTTTCTTT. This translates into CASSTEDLGTEAFF.

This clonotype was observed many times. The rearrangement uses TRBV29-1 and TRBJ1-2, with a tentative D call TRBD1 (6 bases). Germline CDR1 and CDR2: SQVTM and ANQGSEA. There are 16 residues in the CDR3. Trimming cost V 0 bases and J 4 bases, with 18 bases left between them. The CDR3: CSVEDRFSGVGYGYTF. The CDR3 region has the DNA TGCAGCGTTGAAGATCGGTTTTCAGGGGTTGGCTATGGCTACACCTTC. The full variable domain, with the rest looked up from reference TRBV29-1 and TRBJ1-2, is SAVISQKPSRDICQRGTSLTIQCQVDSQVTMMFWYRQQPGQSLTLIATANQGSEATYESGFVIDKFPISRPNLTFSTLTVSNMSPEDSSIYLCSVEDRFSGVGYGYTFGSGTRLTVV.

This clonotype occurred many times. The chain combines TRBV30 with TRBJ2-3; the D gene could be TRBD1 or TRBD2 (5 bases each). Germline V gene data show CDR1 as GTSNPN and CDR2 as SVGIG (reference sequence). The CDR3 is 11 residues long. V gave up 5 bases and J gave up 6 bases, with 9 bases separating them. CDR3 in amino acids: CAWSEGDTQYF. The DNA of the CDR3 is TGTGCCTGGTCCGAGGGGGATACGCAGTATTTT.

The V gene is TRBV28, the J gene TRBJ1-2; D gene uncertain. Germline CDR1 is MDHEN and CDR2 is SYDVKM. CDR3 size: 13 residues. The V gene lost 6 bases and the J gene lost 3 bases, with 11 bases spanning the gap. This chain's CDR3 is CASSNPGDYGYTF. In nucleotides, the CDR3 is TGTGCCAGCAGCAACCCCGGGGACTATGGCTACACCTTC.

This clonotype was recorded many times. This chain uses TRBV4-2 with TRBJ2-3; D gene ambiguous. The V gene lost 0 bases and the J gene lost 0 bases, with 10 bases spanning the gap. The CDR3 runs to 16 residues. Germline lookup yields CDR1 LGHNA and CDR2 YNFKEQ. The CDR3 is CASSQDWGSSTDTQYF. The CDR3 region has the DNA TGTGCCAGCAGCCAAGATTGGGGATCTAGCACAGATACGCAGTATTTT.

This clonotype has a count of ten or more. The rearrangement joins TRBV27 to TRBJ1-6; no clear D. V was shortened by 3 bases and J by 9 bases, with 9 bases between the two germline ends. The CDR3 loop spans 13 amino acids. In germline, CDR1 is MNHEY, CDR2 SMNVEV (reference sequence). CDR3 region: CASSLTRSSPLHF. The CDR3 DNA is TGTGCCAGCAGTTTGACCCGGAGTTCACCCCTCCACTTT.

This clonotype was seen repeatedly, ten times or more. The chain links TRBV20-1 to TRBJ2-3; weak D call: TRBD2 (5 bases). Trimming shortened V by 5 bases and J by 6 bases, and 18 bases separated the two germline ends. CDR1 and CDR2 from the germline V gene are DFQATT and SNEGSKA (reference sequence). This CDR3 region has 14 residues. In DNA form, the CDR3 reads TGCAGTGCTCACTCCAATCTAGCTATGGATACGCAGTATTTT. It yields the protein CSAHSNLAMDTQYF.

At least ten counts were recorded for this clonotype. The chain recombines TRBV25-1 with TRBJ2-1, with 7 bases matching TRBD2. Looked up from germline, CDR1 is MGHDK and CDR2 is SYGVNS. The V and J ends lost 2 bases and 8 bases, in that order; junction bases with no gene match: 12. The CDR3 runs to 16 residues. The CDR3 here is CASSERGTGRADEQFF. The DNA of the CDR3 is TGTGCCAGCAGTGAAAGGGGAACGGGGAGGGCAGATGAGCAGTTCTTC.

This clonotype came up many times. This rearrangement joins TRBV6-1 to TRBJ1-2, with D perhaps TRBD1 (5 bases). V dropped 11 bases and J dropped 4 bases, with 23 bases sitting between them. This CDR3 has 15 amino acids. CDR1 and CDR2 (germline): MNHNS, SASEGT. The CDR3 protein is CAAKDIGASGYGYTF. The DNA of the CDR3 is TGTGCCGCTAAGGACATCGGGGCAAGTGGCTATGGCTACACCTTC.

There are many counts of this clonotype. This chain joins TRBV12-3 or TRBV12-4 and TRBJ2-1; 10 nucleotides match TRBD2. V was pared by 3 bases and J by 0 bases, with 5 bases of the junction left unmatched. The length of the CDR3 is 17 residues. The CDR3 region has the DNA TGTGCCAGCAGTTTGACTAGCGGGCCCAGCTCCTACAATGAGCAGTTCTTC. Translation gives CASSLTSGPSSYNEQFF.

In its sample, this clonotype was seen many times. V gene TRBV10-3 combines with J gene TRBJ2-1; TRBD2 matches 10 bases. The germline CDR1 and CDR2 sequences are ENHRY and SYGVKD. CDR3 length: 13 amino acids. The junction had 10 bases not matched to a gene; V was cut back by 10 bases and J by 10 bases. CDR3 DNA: TGTGCCAGCAGCGGGAGGGCCTCCGTAGAGCAGTTCTTC. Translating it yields CASSGRASVEQFF.

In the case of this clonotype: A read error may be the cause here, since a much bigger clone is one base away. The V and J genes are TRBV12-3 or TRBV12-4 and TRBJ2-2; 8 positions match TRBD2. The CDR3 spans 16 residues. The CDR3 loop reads CASSLWAGGRSGELYF. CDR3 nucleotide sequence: TGTGCCAGCAGTTTGTGGGCGGGGGGCCGTTCCGGGGAGCTGTATTTT.